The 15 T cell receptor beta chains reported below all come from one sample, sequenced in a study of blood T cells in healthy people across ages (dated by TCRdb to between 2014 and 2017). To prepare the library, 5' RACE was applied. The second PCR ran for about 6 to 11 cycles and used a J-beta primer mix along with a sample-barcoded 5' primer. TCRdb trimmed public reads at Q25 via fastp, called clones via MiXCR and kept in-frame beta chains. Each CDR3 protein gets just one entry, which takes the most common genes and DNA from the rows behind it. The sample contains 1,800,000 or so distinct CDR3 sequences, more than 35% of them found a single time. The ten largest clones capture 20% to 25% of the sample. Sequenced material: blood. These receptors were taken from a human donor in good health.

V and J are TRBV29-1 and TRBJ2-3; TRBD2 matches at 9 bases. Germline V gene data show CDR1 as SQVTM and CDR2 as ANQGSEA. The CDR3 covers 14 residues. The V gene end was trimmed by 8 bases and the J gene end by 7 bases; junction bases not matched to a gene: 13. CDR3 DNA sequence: TGCAGCCTCAGAGAGGCTAGCGGGGATAATACGCAGTATTTT. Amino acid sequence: CSLREASGDNTQYF.

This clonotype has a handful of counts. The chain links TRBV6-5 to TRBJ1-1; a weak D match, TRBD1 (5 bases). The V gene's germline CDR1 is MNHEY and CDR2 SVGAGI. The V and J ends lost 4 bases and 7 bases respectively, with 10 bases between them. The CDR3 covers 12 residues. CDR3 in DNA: TGTGCCAGCAGTTCGGGGACTGGTGAAGCTTTCTTT. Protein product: CASSSGTGEAFF.

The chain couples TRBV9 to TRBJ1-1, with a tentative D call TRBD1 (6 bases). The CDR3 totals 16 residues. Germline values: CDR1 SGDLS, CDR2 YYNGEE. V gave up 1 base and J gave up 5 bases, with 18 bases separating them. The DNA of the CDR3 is TGTGCCAGCAGCGTATCCGGGGGCAATAGGGATACTGAAGCTTTCTTT. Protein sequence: CASSVSGGNRDTEAFF. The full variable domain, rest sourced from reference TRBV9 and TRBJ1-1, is DSGVTQTPKHLITATGQRVTLRCSPRSGDLSVYWYQQSLDQGLQFLIQYYNGEERAKGNILERFSAQQFPDLHSELNLSSLELGDSALYFCASSVSGGNRDTEAFFGQGTRLTVV.

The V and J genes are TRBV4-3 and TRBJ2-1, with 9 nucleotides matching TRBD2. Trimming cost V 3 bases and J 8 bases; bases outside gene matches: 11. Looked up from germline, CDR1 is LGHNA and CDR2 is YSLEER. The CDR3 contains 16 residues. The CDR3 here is CASSQETRGGADEQFF. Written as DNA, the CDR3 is TGCGCCAGCAGCCAGGAGACCCGCGGGGGGGCCGATGAGCAGTTCTTC.

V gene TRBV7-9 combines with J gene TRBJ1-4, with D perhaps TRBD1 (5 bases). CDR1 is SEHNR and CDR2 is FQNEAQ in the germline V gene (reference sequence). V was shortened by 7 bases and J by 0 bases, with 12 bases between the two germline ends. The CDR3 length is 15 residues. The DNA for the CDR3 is TGTGCCAGCACCAAACAGGTTGCAACTAATGAAAAACTGTTTTTT. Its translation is CASTKQVATNEKLFF.

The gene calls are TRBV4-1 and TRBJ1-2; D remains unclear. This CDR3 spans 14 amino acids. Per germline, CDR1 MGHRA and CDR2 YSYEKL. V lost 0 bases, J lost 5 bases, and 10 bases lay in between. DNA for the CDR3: TGCGCCAGCAGCCAAGACGCTCGGGTTTATGGCTACACCTTC. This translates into CASSQDARVYGYTF.

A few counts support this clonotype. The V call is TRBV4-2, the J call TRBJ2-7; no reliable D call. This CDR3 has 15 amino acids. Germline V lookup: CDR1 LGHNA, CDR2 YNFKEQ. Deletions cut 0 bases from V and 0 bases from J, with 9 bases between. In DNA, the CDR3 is TGTGCCAGCAGCCAAGATCCCGATAACTCCTACGAGCAGTACTTC. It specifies CASSQDPDNSYEQYF.

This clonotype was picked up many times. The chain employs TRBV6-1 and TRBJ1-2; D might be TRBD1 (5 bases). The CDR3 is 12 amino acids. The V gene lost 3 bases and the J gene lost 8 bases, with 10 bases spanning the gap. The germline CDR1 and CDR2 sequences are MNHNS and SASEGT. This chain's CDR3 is CASSDEGLGYTF. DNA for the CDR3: TGTGCCAGCAGTGATGAGGGACTCGGCTACACCTTC.

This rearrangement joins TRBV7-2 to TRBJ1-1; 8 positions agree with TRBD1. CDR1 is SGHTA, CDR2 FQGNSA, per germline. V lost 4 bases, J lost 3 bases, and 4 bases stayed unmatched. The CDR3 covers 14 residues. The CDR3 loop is CASSYDRGDTEAFF. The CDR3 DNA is TGTGCCAGCAGCTACGACAGGGGAGACACTGAAGCTTTCTTT.

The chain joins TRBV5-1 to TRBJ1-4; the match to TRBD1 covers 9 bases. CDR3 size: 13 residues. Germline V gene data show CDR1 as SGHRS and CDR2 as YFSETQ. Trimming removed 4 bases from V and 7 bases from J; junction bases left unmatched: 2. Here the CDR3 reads CASSVDRGEKLFF. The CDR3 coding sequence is TGCGCCAGCAGCGTGGACAGGGGTGAAAAACTGTTTTTT.

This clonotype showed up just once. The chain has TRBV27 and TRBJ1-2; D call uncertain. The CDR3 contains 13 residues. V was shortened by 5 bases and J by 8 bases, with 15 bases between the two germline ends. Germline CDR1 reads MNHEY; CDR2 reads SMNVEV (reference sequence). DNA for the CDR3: TGTGCCAGCAGTCCCAACCCGCGAGGGGGCTACACCTTC. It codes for CASSPNPRGGYTF.

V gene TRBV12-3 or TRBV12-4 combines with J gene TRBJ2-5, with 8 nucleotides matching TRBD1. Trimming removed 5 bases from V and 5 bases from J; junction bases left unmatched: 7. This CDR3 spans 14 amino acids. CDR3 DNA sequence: TGTGCCAGCAGTGCAACAGGGGGGATGGAGACCCAGTACTTC. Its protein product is CASSATGGMETQYF.

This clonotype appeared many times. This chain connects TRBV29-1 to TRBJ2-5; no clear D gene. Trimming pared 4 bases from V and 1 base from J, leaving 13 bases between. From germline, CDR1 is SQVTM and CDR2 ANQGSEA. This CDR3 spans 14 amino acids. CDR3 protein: CSVGGSPTQETQYF. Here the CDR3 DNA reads TGCAGCGTTGGAGGCTCCCCAACCCAAGAGACCCAGTACTTC. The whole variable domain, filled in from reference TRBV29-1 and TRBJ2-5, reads SAVISQKPSRDICQRGTSLTIQCQVDSQVTMMFWYRQQPGQSLTLIATANQGSEATYESGFVIDKFPISRPNLTFSTLTVSNMSPEDSSIYLCSVGGSPTQETQYFGPGTRLLVL.

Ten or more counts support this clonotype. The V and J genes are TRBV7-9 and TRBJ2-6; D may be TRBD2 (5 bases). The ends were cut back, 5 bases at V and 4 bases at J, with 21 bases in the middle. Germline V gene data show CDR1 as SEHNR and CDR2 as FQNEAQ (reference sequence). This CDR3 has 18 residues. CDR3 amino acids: CASSPRTYTTGGANVLTF. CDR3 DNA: TGTGCCAGCAGCCCCCGGACGTATACGACGGGGGGGGCCAACGTCCTGACTTTC.

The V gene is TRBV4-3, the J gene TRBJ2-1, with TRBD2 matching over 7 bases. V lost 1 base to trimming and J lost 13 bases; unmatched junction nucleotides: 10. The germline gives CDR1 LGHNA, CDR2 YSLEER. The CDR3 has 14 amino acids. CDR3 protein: CASSQARDYRTQFF. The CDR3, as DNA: TGCGCCAGCAGCCAAGCCCGGGACTACCGTACTCAGTTCTTC.